Included here is one T cell receptor beta chain sequence, with context. Its antigen is still unknown. These data come from a study of identical twins. Points from the study as a whole: Monozygotic twins shared more out-of-frame TCR alpha than recombination models predicted. Cord blood beta clonotypes present at high abundance carried fewer insertions; no such pattern appeared in memory repertoires. Compared with unrelated sharing, twin-shared out-of-frame alpha sequences had more low-probability sequences.

With template switching, a universal primer site was added, and the cDNA carried unique molecular identifiers. In TCRdb, the 5' RACE reads were re-called with MiXCR into one record per CDR3 protein. The sample shows 700,000 to 950,000 distinct CDR3 sequences, 12% of them seen only once. The V and J ends lost 7 bases and 2 bases, in that order; junction bases with no gene match: 4. The V gene's germline CDR1 is DFQATT and CDR2 SNEGSKA (reference sequence). This CDR3 region has 14 residues. These sequences were also reported in another study, on yellow fever vaccine responses in identical twins.

This sequence joins TRBV20-1 and TRBJ2-3; 12 nucleotides align to TRBD2. Input material: PBMCs. The receptor's source is a woman between 18 and 29 years old in good health. In DNA, the CDR3 is TGCAGTGTAGGACTAGCGGGGAACACAGATACGCAGTATTTT. This sequence encodes CSVGLAGNTDTQYF.